These 31 T cell receptor beta chains originate from one sample sequenced in a study of shared clonotypes between healthy human individuals. TCRdb's copy holds only in-frame clones and misses some; the assay was immunoSEQ multiplex PCR. The sample records a few million clones, approximately 90% being singletons. Sequences were obtained from naive CD4+ T cells sorted from blood. Regarding subset: CD45RA+ positively selected. All receptors come from a young man in good health.

Of note for this clone: Other nucleotide sequences in the sample specify the same CDR3. This chain joins TRBV5-1 and TRBJ1-1, with D maybe TRBD1 (5 bases). V gave up 4 bases and J gave up 2 bases, with 12 bases separating them. This CDR3 comprises 14 residues. Germline V gene lookup returns CDR1 SGHRS and CDR2 YFSETQ. The CDR3 nucleotides are TGCGCCAGCAGCCCCCGGACACCCAACACTGAAGCTTTCTTT. It yields the protein CASSPRTPNTEAFF.

On this clone: Other DNA sequences of this sample code for an identical CDR3. DNA of the CDR3: TGTGCCACCAGCAGAGATAAGGGGAGTTACAATGAGCAGTTCTTC. Protein sequence: CATSRDKGSYNEQFF. The J gene is TRBJ2-1, the V gene TRBV15; D may be TRBD1 or TRBD2 (5 bases each). The CDR3 has 15 amino acids. V was shortened by 0 bases and J by 4 bases, with 10 bases between the two germline ends. In germline, CDR1 is LNHNV, CDR2 YYDKDF (reference sequence).

The V and J genes are TRBV16 and TRBJ1-5; no definite D call. From germline, CDR1 is KGHSY and CDR2 FQNENV. CDR3 size: 13 residues. V lost 5 bases and J 4 bases, leaving 9 bases between the germline ends. The CDR3: CASSAGKNQPQHF. The CDR3 region has the DNA TGTGCCAGCAGCGCCGGGAAGAATCAGCCCCAGCATTTT.

The V call is TRBV7-2, the J call TRBJ2-7, with 10 bases identical to TRBD2. The V and J ends lost 0 bases and 4 bases, in that order; junction bases with no gene match: 6. The CDR3 is 16 amino acids. Germline assignment: CDR1 SGHTA and CDR2 FQGNSA. CDR3 in amino acids: CASSLAASGSFYEQYF. CDR3 DNA: TGTGCCAGCAGCTTAGCGGCTAGCGGGAGTTTTTACGAGCAGTACTTC.

The chain links TRBV6-5 to TRBJ2-5; 7 bases fit TRBD1. TRBJ2-7 explains the end of the DNA better; the J call may be wrong. Germline V gives CDR1 MNHEY, CDR2 SVGAGI. The length of the CDR3 is 14 residues. The CDR3: CASHSGDSTYEQYF. The CDR3, as DNA: TGTGCCAGTCATTCAGGGGACAGCACCTACGAGCAGTACTTC.

The chain carries TRBV6-1 and TRBJ2-7; 7 nucleotides agree with TRBD1. Germline loops: CDR1 MNHNS, CDR2 SASEGT. CDR3 length: 15 residues. V shed 3 bases and J 0 bases; nucleotides not matched to a gene: 5. CDR3 nucleotides: TGTGCCAGCAGTGAGGGACAGTCCTTCTCCTACGAGCAGTACTTC. It translates to CASSEGQSFSYEQYF.

The count of this clone is one. The chain is built from TRBV5-4 and TRBJ2-3; D remains unclear. The CDR3 loop spans 14 amino acids. Between the trimmed V and J ends, which lost 4 bases and 1 base, there was a span of 10 bases. CDR1 and CDR2 (germline): SGHNT, YYREEE (reference sequence). CDR3 DNA sequence: TGTGCCAGCAGCCACGACGGGCGCACAGATACGCAGTATTTT. This codes for CASSHDGRTDTQYF. Full variable domain (remainder filled in from reference TRBV5-4 and TRBJ2-3): ETGVTQSPTHLIKTRGQQVTLRCSSQSGHNTVSWYQQALGQGPQFIFQYYREEENGRGNFPPRFSGLQFPNYSSELNVNALELDDSALYLCASSHDGRTDTQYFGPGTRLTVL.

The chain combines TRBV5-4 with TRBJ1-5; TRBD1 matches 8 bases. The CDR3 totals 14 residues. After removal of 4 bases from V and 4 bases from J, the junction contained 4 bases not matched to a gene. CDR1 and CDR2 from the germline V gene are SGHNT and YYREEE (reference sequence). CDR3 in DNA: TGTGCCAGCAGCATGGGACAGGCGAATCAGCCCCAGCATTTT. Translating it yields CASSMGQANQPQHF.

The CDR3 sequence: CASRAGTGGLRALHF. Written as DNA, the CDR3 is TGTGCCAGCAGGGCCGGGACAGGGGGACTCAGAGCCCTCCACTTT. The rearrangement joins TRBV6-5 to TRBJ1-6, with 11 bases lining up with TRBD1. The CDR3 sequence is 15 residues long. The germline gives CDR1 MNHEY, CDR2 SVGAGI. J was trimmed by 14 bases and V by 6 bases; bases with no gene match: 12.

This sequence joins TRBV7-2 and TRBJ1-5, with TRBD1 matching over 10 bases. The V gene end was trimmed by 1 base and the J gene end by 2 bases; junction bases not matched to a gene: 5. CDR1 is SGHTA and CDR2 is FQGNSA in the germline V gene. The CDR3 consists of 17 residues. The CDR3 spells CASSLEDRGSGNQPQHF. The DNA for the CDR3 is TGTGCCAGCAGCTTAGAGGACAGGGGGAGCGGCAATCAGCCCCAGCATTTT.

As regards this clone: This sample also contains other DNA sequences that code for the same CDR3. The chain joins TRBV28 to TRBJ1-2; D uncertain. The CDR3 extends over 13 amino acids. Germline lookup yields CDR1 MDHEN and CDR2 SYDVKM. With 6 bases removed from V and 1 base from J, the gap between germline ends came to 9 bases. The CDR3 loop is CASSSTVNYGYTF. CDR3 nucleotides: TGTGCCAGCAGCTCGACGGTTAACTATGGCTACACCTTC.

Remarks on this clone: At the DNA level, this CDR3 is encoded by other sequences in the same sample as well. The chain recombines TRBV6-1 with TRBJ2-2; possibly TRBD1 or TRBD2 for D (5 bases each). The CDR3 spans 14 residues. V was clipped by 1 base and J by 4 bases, with 7 bases between them. Germline assignment: CDR1 MNHNS and CDR2 SASEGT. The CDR3 nucleotides are TGTGCCAGCAGTGAAGTTGGGGGCACCGGGGAGCTGTTTTTT. Translated: CASSEVGGTGELFF.

This chain connects TRBV18 to TRBJ2-7, with D possibly TRBD2 on 6 matching bases. The CDR3 is 13 residues long. Germline V gives CDR1 KGHSH, CDR2 LQKENI. Trimming pared 3 bases from V and 6 bases from J, leaving 12 bases between. This CDR3 reads CASSPEGGGEQYF. In DNA form, the CDR3 reads TGTGCCAGCTCACCGGAGGGAGGCGGCGAGCAGTACTTC.

This rearrangement joins TRBV20-1 to TRBJ1-2, with D perhaps TRBD1 (6 bases). V was pared by 3 bases and J by 8 bases, with 10 bases between. The CDR3 has 11 residues. Germline loops: CDR1 DFQATT, CDR2 SNEGSKA (reference sequence). CDR3 bases: TGCAGTGCTAGTAGGGGGGTCGGCTACACCTTC. Amino acids: CSASRGVGYTF.

The J gene is TRBJ2-2, the V gene TRBV19; a possible D gene is TRBD1 (5 bases). This CDR3 spans 15 amino acids. Germline CDR1 LNHDA, CDR2 SQIVND (reference sequence). Trimming removed 0 bases from V and 5 bases from J, with 10 bases in between. In nucleotides, the CDR3 is TGTGCCAGTAGTATAGAGGCCAGGGAAACCGGGGAGCTGTTTTTT. It yields the protein CASSIEARETGELFF. The full variable domain, in which reference TRBV19 and TRBJ2-2 provide the parts outside the CDR3, is DGGITQSPKYLFRKEGQNVTLSCEQNLNHDAMYWYRQDPGQGLRLIYYSQIVNDFQKGDIAEGYSVSREKKESFPLTVTSAQKNPTAFYLCASSIEARETGELFFGEGSRLTVL.

The CDR3 spells CASSSTGGPTDTQYF. CDR3 DNA sequence: TGTGCCAGCAGCTCCACAGGGGGCCCCACAGATACGCAGTATTTT. This rearrangement joins TRBV5-4 to TRBJ2-3; 9 bases are a match to TRBD1. Germline V gives CDR1 SGHNT, CDR2 YYREEE (reference sequence). The CDR3 contains 15 residues. V dropped 3 bases and J dropped 2; count of bases not matched to a gene: 4.

This sequence joins TRBV18 and TRBJ1-1; tentative D call: TRBD1 (5 bases). CDR1 and CDR2 from the germline V gene are KGHSH and LQKENI. V was trimmed by 3 bases and J by 2 bases, leaving 10 bases between them. The CDR3 runs 14 residues. The CDR3 DNA is TGTGCCAGCTCACCGAACCAGGGTAACACTGAAGCTTTCTTT. The encoded protein is CASSPNQGNTEAFF.

This clone showed up just once. The chain links TRBV5-4 to TRBJ2-5; no reliable D call. The V gene lost 0 bases and the J gene lost 1 base, with 7 bases spanning the gap. This CDR3 is 14 amino acids long. Germline CDR1 SGHNT, CDR2 YYREEE (reference sequence). The CDR3 nucleotides are TGTGCCAGCAGCTTGGCCAGGTTCCAAGAGACCCAGTACTTC. Translation: CASSLARFQETQYF.

The chain joins TRBV19 to TRBJ1-6; D gene unclear. Germline V gene sequence: CDR1 LNHDA, CDR2 SQIVND (reference sequence). V was trimmed by 4 bases and J by 8 bases, leaving 12 bases between them. The CDR3 extends over 14 amino acids. CDR3 sequence reads: CASSTRRVDSPLHF. The DNA of the CDR3 is TGTGCCAGTAGTACTAGGCGGGTGGATTCACCCCTCCACTTT.

The chain is built from TRBV5-1 and TRBJ2-7, with unresolved D. The CDR3 runs to 11 residues. Deletions cut 5 bases from V and 6 bases from J, with 9 bases between. Germline CDR1 SGHRS, CDR2 YFSETQ. The DNA of the CDR3 is TGCGCCAGCAGTTCCGTGGGCGAGCAGTACTTC. Amino acid sequence: CASSSVGEQYF. The variable domain in full, with the rest retrieved from reference TRBV5-1 and TRBJ2-7, is KAGVTQTPRYLIKTRGQQVTLSCSPISGHRSVSWYQQTPGQGLQFLFEYFSETQRNKGNFPGRFSGRQFSNSRSEMNVSTLELGDSALYLCASSSVGEQYFGPGTRLTVT.

The chain links TRBV10-3 to TRBJ1-2; no clear D gene. V was pared by 10 bases and J by 8 bases, with 23 bases between. Germline-derived CDR1 and CDR2 are ENHRY and SYGVKD. This CDR3 has 14 residues. CDR3 DNA sequence: TGTGCCAGCCTGGACGGACGGACCACTTACGGCTACACCTTC. Amino acids: CASLDGRTTYGYTF.

The chain links TRBV19 to TRBJ2-2; D gene uncertain. This CDR3 is built from 13 residues. The V end was cut by 5 bases, the J end by 7 bases, with 11 bases between. The V gene's germline CDR1 is LNHDA and CDR2 SQIVND (reference sequence). CDR3 sequence reads: CASSLGISGELFF. The CDR3 region has the DNA TGTGCCAGTAGTCTTGGGATCAGCGGGGAGCTGTTTTTT. The variable domain in full, with the rest retrieved from reference TRBV19 and TRBJ2-2, is DGGITQSPKYLFRKEGQNVTLSCEQNLNHDAMYWYRQDPGQGLRLIYYSQIVNDFQKGDIAEGYSVSREKKESFPLTVTSAQKNPTAFYLCASSLGISGELFFGEGSRLTVL.

The V call is TRBV30, the J call TRBJ2-1; TRBD2 aligns across 9 bases. There are 14 residues in the CDR3. V shed 2 bases, J shed 8 bases, and the junction held 7 bases outside the gene matches. Germline assignment: CDR1 GTSNPN and CDR2 SVGIG (reference sequence). The DNA of the CDR3 is TGTGCCTGGAGTAAAGGACTAGCGTTCGATGAGCAGTTCTTC. Amino acid sequence: CAWSKGLAFDEQFF.

The V gene is TRBV6-1, the J gene TRBJ2-3; D may be TRBD1 (6 bases). The CDR3 contains 14 residues. The V end lost 7 bases, the J end lost 6 bases, and 17 bases lay between the germline ends. CDR1 and CDR2 (germline): MNHNS, SASEGT. The CDR3 is CASTLQGWGDTQYF. The DNA for the CDR3 is TGTGCCAGCACCCTACAGGGCTGGGGGGATACGCAGTATTTT.

CDR3 protein: CAWSVSRTTTQLSTDTQYF. The DNA for the CDR3 is TGTGCCTGGAGTGTATCCAGGACTACAACCCAATTGAGCACAGATACGCAGTATTTT. The chain links TRBV30 to TRBJ2-3, with a tentative D call TRBD2 (6 bases). V lost 0 bases and J 0 bases, leaving 22 bases between the germline ends. CDR1 is GTSNPN, CDR2 SVGIG, per germline (reference sequence). The CDR3 is made up of 19 amino acids. Full variable domain (rest looked up from reference TRBV30 and TRBJ2-3): SQTIHQWPATLVQPVGSPLSLECTVEGTSNPNLYWYRQAAGRGLQLLFYSVGIGQISSEVPQNLSASRPQDRQFILSSKKLLLSDSGFYLCAWSVSRTTTQLSTDTQYFGPGTRLTVL.

There are a few counts of this clone. The V and J genes are TRBV6-1 and TRBJ1-1; no definite D call. Germline CDR1 is MNHNS and CDR2 is SASEGT. The CDR3 loop spans 13 amino acids. The V gene lost 2 bases and the J gene lost 4 bases, with 8 bases spanning the gap. The CDR3 here is CASSEPNLTEAFF. The DNA of the CDR3 is TGTGCCAGCAGTGAACCTAACCTCACTGAAGCTTTCTTT.

The chain is built from TRBV11-2 and TRBJ2-3; TRBD1 is a possible D gene (5 bases). This CDR3 is 15 amino acids long. The ends were cut back, 6 bases at V and 1 base at J, with 14 bases in the middle. Germline V CDR1 and CDR2: SGHAT, FQNNGV. For the CDR3, the DNA is TGTGCCAGCAGTCCCAGGGTAGGGGGCACAGATACGCAGTATTTT. This encodes CASSPRVGGTDTQYF.

The CDR3: CASSLLPGGAYEQYF. CDR3 nucleotide sequence: TGTGCCAGCAGTTTATTGCCAGGGGGGGCCTACGAGCAGTACTTC. The V call is TRBV28, the J call TRBJ2-7; D possibly matches TRBD1 or TRBD2 (7 bases each). This CDR3 has 15 amino acids. CDR1 is MDHEN and CDR2 is SYDVKM in the germline V gene. Trimming shortened V by 1 base and J by 2 bases, and 12 bases separated the two germline ends.

The V and J genes are TRBV7-2 and TRBJ2-5, with a weak D call TRBD2 (6 bases). Germline V gives CDR1 SGHTA, CDR2 FQGNSA. V lost 5 bases and J 5 bases, leaving 18 bases between the germline ends. The length of the CDR3 is 15 residues. Here the CDR3 reads CASSRGRRGGETQYF. The DNA of the CDR3 is TGTGCCAGCAGCCGAGGCCGGCGGGGTGGGGAGACCCAGTACTTC.

This chain joins TRBV27 and TRBJ1-2; 7 bases match TRBD1. CDR1 and CDR2 from the germline V gene are MNHEY and SMNVEV (reference sequence). This CDR3 comprises 13 residues. J lost 8 bases, V lost 5 bases, and 8 bases had no gene match. The DNA of the CDR3 is TGTGCCAGCAGTCATCCGACAGGGCAGGGCTACACCTTC. This sequence encodes CASSHPTGQGYTF.

The rearrangement joins TRBV4-1 to TRBJ2-2, with D perhaps TRBD1 (6 bases). The germline V and J ends were trimmed by 3 bases and 7 bases, with 18 bases remaining between them. Per the germline V gene, CDR1 is MGHRA and CDR2 is YSYEKL. The CDR3 has 16 residues. Here the CDR3 DNA reads TGCGCCAGCAGCCAGCGATCGACAGGAGCTATCGGGGAGCTGTTTTTT. Amino acid sequence: CASSQRSTGAIGELFF.